A single sample is the source of the 15 T cell receptor beta chains below, sequenced in a study of PD-1 blockade in classical Hodgkin lymphoma. Every patient had relapsed following autologous stem cell transplantation, and cohorts differed in brentuximab vedotin exposure. The data were produced by immunoSEQ multiplex PCR, yet TCRdb's version contains in-frame clones alone and is incomplete. The profile covers around 41,000 clones, with over 60% appearing a single time and about 10% taken by the ten largest. The specimen comprised peripheral blood mononuclear cells (PBMCs), sampled at baseline. These receptors were collected from a human donor with classical Hodgkin lymphoma.

The CDR3 DNA is TGTGCCAGCAGCTTAGGGACTAGTCGCGAGCAGTACTTC. Translated: CASSLGTSREQYF. The gene calls are TRBV7-2 and TRBJ2-7, with 7 bases aligning to TRBD2. V lost 1 base to trimming and J lost 6 bases; unmatched junction nucleotides: 3. CDR1 and CDR2 (germline): SGHTA, FQGNSA. The CDR3 has 13 residues.

This chain connects TRBV4-3 to TRBJ1-1; tentatively, D is TRBD1 (5 bases). The germline gives CDR1 LGHNA, CDR2 YSLEER. The CDR3 spans 14 residues. V lost 4 bases, J lost 7 bases, and 16 bases lay in between. Here the CDR3 reads CASSPSLLQDEAFF. DNA of the CDR3: TGCGCCAGCAGCCCCTCACTCCTACAGGATGAAGCTTTCTTT.

V is TRBV14 and J is TRBJ2-2; D may correspond to TRBD1 or TRBD2 (6 bases each). CDR3 length: 15 residues. Germline CDR1 and CDR2: SGHDN and FVKESK. The V and J ends lost 1 base and 4 bases respectively, with 10 bases between them. In DNA form, the CDR3 reads TGTGCCAGCAGCCAAGGGGGGGCAAGCACCGGGGAGCTGTTTTTT. The encoded protein is CASSQGGASTGELFF. The full variable domain, rest sourced from reference TRBV14 and TRBJ2-2, is EAGVTQFPSHSVIEKGQTVTLRCDPISGHDNLYWYRRVMGKEIKFLLHFVKESKQDESGMPNNRFLAERTGGTYSTLKVQPAELEDSGVYFCASSQGGASTGELFFGEGSRLTVL.

The V call is TRBV11-3, the J call TRBJ2-7, with TRBD1 identical over 8 bases. Germline loops: CDR1 SGHNT, CDR2 YENEEA. Germline trimming cut 3 bases from V and 5 bases from J; bases unmatched to any gene: 12. The CDR3 spans 16 residues. As DNA, the CDR3 is TGTGCCAGCAGCTTGTTCGCGACAGGGGCGAGGAACGAGCAGTACTTC. Translating it yields CASSLFATGARNEQYF.

This clone was seen a few times. Other DNA sequences within the sample encode an identical CDR3. The CDR3 DNA reads as TGTGCCAGCAGTTACAGGGCTAGGAACACCGGGGAGCTGTTTTTT. Translated, it gives CASSYRARNTGELFF. The chain links TRBV6-5 to TRBJ2-2; D is uncertain. The CDR3 loop spans 15 amino acids. The germline V gene encodes CDR1 MNHEY and CDR2 SVGAGI. Trimming removed 2 bases at V and 1 base at J, with 8 bases between.

This chain uses TRBV28 with TRBJ2-1, with a tentative D call TRBD2 (5 bases). V lost 2 bases and J lost 6, with 14 bases in between. Germline V gene sequence: CDR1 MDHEN, CDR2 SYDVKM. The CDR3 runs to 15 residues. The CDR3 here is CASSLGLPKSNEQFF. CDR3 coding DNA: TGTGCCAGCAGTTTAGGACTTCCCAAGAGCAATGAGCAGTTCTTC.

V and J are TRBV13 and TRBJ2-7; possible D gene TRBD2, 6 bases. The germline V gene encodes CDR1 PRHDT and CDR2 FYEKMQ (reference sequence). The ends were cut back, 2 bases at V and 2 bases at J, with 16 bases in the middle. CDR3 size: 16 residues. This CDR3 is CASSLRLEGGTYEQYF. Written as DNA, the CDR3 is TGTGCCAGCAGCTTACGATTGGAGGGAGGCACCTACGAGCAGTACTTC. The full variable domain, rest sourced from reference TRBV13 and TRBJ2-7, is AAGVIQSPRHLIKEKRETATLKCYPIPRHDTVYWYQQGPGQDPQFLISFYEKMQSDKGSIPDRFSAQQFSDYHSELNMSSLELGDSALYFCASSLRLEGGTYEQYFGPGTRLTVT.

This clone was detected once. This rearrangement joins TRBV9 to TRBJ2-3, with TRBD2 identical over 7 bases. The length of the CDR3 is 13 residues. V lost 0 bases to trimming and J lost 7 bases; unmatched junction nucleotides: 2. Germline V gene sequence: CDR1 SGDLS, CDR2 YYNGEE. CDR3 loop: CASSVATSHTQYF. Here the CDR3 DNA reads TGTGCCAGCAGCGTAGCGACTAGCCATACGCAGTATTTT.

This rearrangement joins TRBV28 to TRBJ2-1; D remains ambiguous. The CDR3 spans 13 residues. Germline V lookup: CDR1 MDHEN, CDR2 SYDVKM. With 3 bases removed from V and 5 bases from J, the gap between germline ends came to 8 bases. CDR3 amino acids: CASSFIYHNEQFF. The CDR3 coding sequence is TGTGCCAGCAGTTTCATCTACCACAATGAGCAGTTCTTC.

This clone was counted a few times. The chain joins TRBV5-4 to TRBJ1-2; no clear D. V was cut by 0 bases and J by 4 bases, with 10 bases left in between. The CDR3 spans 14 residues. CDR1 is SGHNT and CDR2 is YYREEE in the germline V gene (reference sequence). This CDR3 is CASSLEGPFYGYTF. CDR3 DNA: TGTGCCAGCAGCTTGGAAGGTCCTTTCTATGGCTACACCTTC.

The chain employs TRBV10-3 and TRBJ2-3; D possibly corresponds to TRBD2 (5 bases). Germline assignment: CDR1 ENHRY and CDR2 SYGVKD. CDR3 length: 17 residues. The ends were cut back, 0 bases at V and 8 bases at J, with 21 bases in the middle. Here the CDR3 reads CAISESGSGTASGTQYF. Written as DNA, the CDR3 is TGTGCCATCAGTGAGTCTGGCAGCGGAACTGCGAGCGGTACGCAGTATTTT.

The chain has TRBV15 and TRBJ2-5; tentative D call: TRBD2 (5 bases). Germline CDR1 is LNHNV and CDR2 is YYDKDF (reference sequence). The CDR3 extends over 15 amino acids. Between the trimmed V and J ends, which lost 1 base and 2 bases, there was a span of 11 bases. The CDR3 loop is CATSRVEGLQETQYF. DNA for the CDR3: TGTGCCACCAGCAGAGTAGAGGGTTTACAAGAGACCCAGTACTTC.

The chain employs TRBV11-2 and TRBJ1-5, with D unclear. Germline loops: CDR1 SGHAT, CDR2 FQNNGV. The CDR3 totals 14 residues. V lost 3 bases to trimming and J lost 5 bases, with 11 bases between them. The CDR3 sequence: CASSFNGVDQPQHF. The CDR3 DNA reads TGTGCCAGCAGCTTCAACGGGGTCGATCAGCCCCAGCATTTT.

The chain couples TRBV21-1 to TRBJ2-1; the D call TRBD1 from the table was never checked on the DNA. TRBV21-1 is shown as a pseudogene. CDR3 size: 13 residues. CDR3 in DNA: TGTGCCAGCAGGACAGGGGAAGAGGATGAGCAGTTCTTC. Protein product: CASRTGEEDEQFF.

The CDR3 is CASSPSFNQPQHF. CDR3 coding DNA: TGTGCCAGCTCACCTAGTTTCAATCAGCCCCAGCATTTT. The chain employs TRBV18 and TRBJ1-5; no reliable D call. The V end lost 3 bases, the J end lost 3 bases, and 6 bases lay between the germline ends. The V gene's germline CDR1 is KGHSH and CDR2 LQKENI. The CDR3 covers 13 residues.